This is a list of T cell receptor beta chains from one sample in a study of beta chain features in type 1 diabetes. Assay used: immunoSEQ multiplex PCR; TCRdb lists only in-frame clones, some missing. The data hold around 310,000 clones, with 13% observed a single time. Sequencing used naive CD4+ T cells from blood. The source of these receptors is a woman aged 18 to 35 with type 1 diabetes. Each CDR3 is given with its conserved first and last residue. Each record gives: clone size, D gene, V gene, J gene, CDR3 protein, CDR3 DNA. The D gene is left open where the match is weak. Clone size appears in some rows only: once, few, many, or a class for an expanded clone.

abundance: -
d_gene: TRBD1
v_gene: TRBV27
j_gene: TRBJ2-1
CDR3aa: CASTFGDRNNEQFF
CDR3nt: TGTGCCAGCACTTTCGGGGACAGAAACAATGAGCAGTTCTTC

abundance: few
d_gene: -
v_gene: TRBV6-6
j_gene: TRBJ1-2
CDR3aa: CASSTGNYGYTF
CDR3nt: TGTGCCAGCTCTACGGGTAACTATGGCTACACCTTC

abundance: -
d_gene: -
v_gene: TRBV6-6
j_gene: TRBJ1-2
CDR3aa: CASTPDRQSGYTF
CDR3nt: TGTGCCAGCACCCCTGATAGACAGTCTGGCTACACCTTC

abundance: few
d_gene: -
v_gene: TRBV30
j_gene: TRBJ2-6
CDR3aa: CAWSAGDSGANVLTF
CDR3nt: TGTGCCTGGAGTGCAGGGGACTCTGGGGCCAACGTCCTGACTTTC

abundance: -
d_gene: -
v_gene: TRBV20-1
j_gene: TRBJ2-5
CDR3aa: CSAVARETQYF
CDR3nt: TGCAGTGCTGTAGCCCGTGAGACCCAGTACTTC

abundance: -
d_gene: -
v_gene: TRBV2
j_gene: TRBJ2-4
CDR3aa: CASSLPPGNIQYF
CDR3nt: TGTGCCAGCAGCCTCCCCCCGGGAAACATTCAGTACTTC

abundance: few
d_gene: TRBD2
v_gene: TRBV28
j_gene: TRBJ2-3
CDR3aa: CASRRSGGNTDTQYF
CDR3nt: TGTGCCAGCAGGCGTAGCGGGGGAAACACAGATACGCAGTATTTT

abundance: many
d_gene: -
v_gene: TRBV5-1
j_gene: TRBJ2-5
CDR3aa: CASSLEETQYF
CDR3nt: TGCGCCAGCAGCCTAGAAGAGACCCAGTACTTC

abundance: -
d_gene: -
v_gene: TRBV11-2
j_gene: TRBJ2-5
CDR3aa: CASSFGAGLETQYF
CDR3nt: TGTGCCAGCAGCTTTGGGGCGGGGTTAGAGACCCAGTACTTC

abundance: few
d_gene: -
v_gene: TRBV14
j_gene: TRBJ2-2
CDR3aa: CASSRGPNTGELFF
CDR3nt: TGTGCCAGCAGCCGAGGGCCGAACACCGGGGAGCTGTTTTTT

abundance: few
d_gene: TRBD2
v_gene: TRBV30
j_gene: TRBJ2-3
CDR3aa: CAWSSGRLAGRNDTQYF
CDR3nt: TGTGCCTGGAGTTCGGGAAGACTAGCGGGGAGGAATGATACGCAGTATTTT

abundance: -
d_gene: -
v_gene: TRBV4-3
j_gene: TRBJ1-4
CDR3aa: CASAGGMGNEKLFF
CDR3nt: TGCGCCAGCGCTGGGGGGATGGGGAATGAAAAACTGTTTTTT

abundance: -
d_gene: -
v_gene: TRBV9
j_gene: TRBJ2-2
CDR3aa: CASSGSGTNTGELFF
CDR3nt: TGTGCCAGCAGCGGTTCCGGGACGAACACCGGGGAGCTGTTTTTT

abundance: few
d_gene: TRBD1
v_gene: TRBV28
j_gene: TRBJ1-1
CDR3aa: CASRGTGGTEAFF
CDR3nt: TGTGCCAGCAGAGGTACAGGGGGCACTGAAGCTTTCTTT

abundance: -
d_gene: -
v_gene: TRBV30
j_gene: TRBJ2-1
CDR3aa: CATSRSYNEQFF
CDR3nt: TGTGCCACCTCGCGGTCCTACAATGAGCAGTTCTTC

abundance: few
d_gene: TRBD1
v_gene: TRBV28
j_gene: TRBJ2-5
CDR3aa: CASSFGIQGQETQYF
CDR3nt: TGTGCCAGCAGTTTTGGGATACAGGGGCAAGAGACCCAGTACTTC

abundance: -
d_gene: TRBD1
v_gene: TRBV15
j_gene: TRBJ2-3
CDR3aa: CATSRRTGGVGDTQYF
CDR3nt: TGTGCCACCAGCAGAAGAACAGGGGGCGTCGGGGATACGCAGTATTTT

abundance: few
d_gene: TRBD1
v_gene: TRBV6-1
j_gene: TRBJ2-5
CDR3aa: CASSGGPTGKETQYF
CDR3nt: TGTGCCAGCAGTGGAGGGCCGACAGGGAAAGAGACCCAGTACTTC

abundance: -
d_gene: -
v_gene: TRBV30
j_gene: TRBJ1-1
CDR3aa: CAWSEGTTNTEAFF
CDR3nt: TGTGCCTGGAGTGAGGGGACAACGAACACTGAAGCTTTCTTT